This T cell receptor (beta chain) was found in a study of shared clonotypes between healthy human individuals. Libraries were prepared by immunoSEQ multiplex PCR; TCRdb keeps only in-frame clonotypes and omits some of them. The data contain millions of clones, more than 80% of them singletons. Findings and caveats of the study: Expectations were that clonotype sharing among donors would be affected by sequencing depth.

As regards this clone: Its antigen is undetermined. At the DNA level, this CDR3 is encoded by other sequences in the same sample as well.

V was trimmed by 0 bases and J by 0 bases, leaving 6 bases between them. The CDR3 has 15 amino acids. CDR1 is SGHRS and CDR2 is YFSETQ in the germline V gene. The sequenced material came from naive CD4+ T cells from PBMCs. Documented subset: CD45RA+ positively selected. The receptor's source is a man younger than 30 in good health. Some clones in this sample may be carry-over from other donors' samples. The V gene is TRBV5-1, the J gene TRBJ2-2; possibly TRBD2 for D (5 bases). The CDR3: CASSLGTANTGELFF. The CDR3 DNA sequence: TGCGCCAGCAGCTTGGGGACTGCGAACACCGGGGAGCTGTTTTTT.